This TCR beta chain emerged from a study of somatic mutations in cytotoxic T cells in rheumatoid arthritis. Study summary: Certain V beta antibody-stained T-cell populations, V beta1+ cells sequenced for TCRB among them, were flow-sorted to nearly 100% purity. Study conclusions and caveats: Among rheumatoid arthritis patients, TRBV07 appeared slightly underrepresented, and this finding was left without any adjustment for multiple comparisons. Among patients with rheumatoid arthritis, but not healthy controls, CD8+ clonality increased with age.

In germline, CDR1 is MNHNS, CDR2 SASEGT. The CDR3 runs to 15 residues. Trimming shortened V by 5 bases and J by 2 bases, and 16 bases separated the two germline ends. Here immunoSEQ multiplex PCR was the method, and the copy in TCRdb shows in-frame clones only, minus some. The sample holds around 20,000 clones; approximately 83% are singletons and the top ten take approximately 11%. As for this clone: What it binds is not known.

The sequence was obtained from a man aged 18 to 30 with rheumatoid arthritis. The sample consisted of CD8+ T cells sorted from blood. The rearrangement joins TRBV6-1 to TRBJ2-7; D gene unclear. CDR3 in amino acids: CASSPQILATYEQYF. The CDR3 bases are TGTGCCAGCAGTCCCCAAATTCTGGCAACCTACGAGCAGTACTTC.